Sequencing of this TCR beta chain was carried out in a study of regulatory T cells in long-lasting Graves disease. Whole-study findings and limits: The persistent group shared 3,000 or so public clonotypes, more than the 950 to 1,000 shared by new patients.

As for time point: newly diagnosed GD, antithyroid drugs for less than 3 months. The TCR library was made from RNA extracted from PBMCs. Per American Thyroid Association guidelines, Graves' disease was diagnosed. Through Arm-PCR of CDR3 regions and iRepertoire HTBI primers, TCR beta libraries were built. TCRdb re-called the multiplex PCR reads with MiXCR, one entry per CDR3 protein. Among about 320,000 distinct CDR3 sequences, over 15% were seen once, and the ten largest hold 35% to 45%. This clonotype was observed many times. Its target is not known. In germline, CDR1 is SEHNR, CDR2 FQNEAQ (reference sequence). The V segment lost 5 bases and the J segment 4 bases; nucleotides outside the gene matches: 12. The CDR3 covers 16 residues.

The rearrangement links TRBV7-9 to TRBJ2-5, with 8 bases fitting TRBD1. The sample was peripheral blood mononuclear cells (PBMCs), taken at new diagnosis, from a patient treated with antithyroid drugs. This TCR was sampled from a female donor with Graves disease. The chain's CDR3 is CASSTPTGVGGETQYF. The CDR3 DNA reads as TGTGCCAGCAGCACTCCGACAGGGGTGGGAGGAGAGACCCAGTACTTC.